This T cell receptor (beta chain) was retrieved from a study of cytotoxic CD8 clonotypes in ibrutinib-treated CLL. Turning to the study itself: When averaged across all of the samples, the counts came to 255,043 productive templates and tens of thousands of productive rearrangements. The study's findings and limits: Contraction or stability on treatment was seen for public clonotypes, which were uncommon. Clonality went higher at ibrutinib response and then dropped back toward baseline at progression.

A note on this clone: Its antigen is still unknown.

The germline V gene has CDR1 SGHVS and CDR2 FQNEAQ. The CDR3 sequence is 16 residues long. The V end lost 3 bases, the J end lost 7 bases, and 22 bases lay between the germline ends. Clones were sequenced by immunoSEQ multiplex PCR, and TCRdb holds only the in-frame ones, with some missing. The sample has approximately 100,000 clones; around four fifths are singletons. The chain recombines TRBV7-8 with TRBJ2-7; possibly TRBD2 for D (6 bases). The source of this sequence is a human donor with chronic lymphocytic leukemia. The sequencing used PBMCs, collected after 12 months of ibrutinib treatment. This chain's CDR3 is CASSFRPAGTAGEQYF. In DNA form, the CDR3 reads TGTGCCAGCAGCTTTCGCCCCGCCGGGACGGCGGGAGAGCAGTACTTC. Full variable domain (outside the CDR3, taken from reference TRBV7-8 and TRBJ2-7): GAGVSQSPRYKVAKRGQDVALRCDPISGHVSLFWYQQALGQGPEFLTYFQNEAQLDKSGLPSDRFFAERPEGSVSTLKIQRTQQEDSAVYLCASSFRPAGTAGEQYFGPGTRLTVT.